Sequencing of this TCR beta chain was carried out in a study of T cell responses to AZD1222 COVID-19 vaccine. Broader study findings: Clonal diversity may have been underestimated, and the donors were mostly white British, with more females than males. The breadth and depth of Spike-specific TCRs increased once two AZD1222 doses had been given.

Per the germline V gene, CDR1 is SGHTA and CDR2 is FQGNSA. The germline V and J ends were trimmed by 1 base and 2 bases, with 10 bases remaining between them. The CDR3 is 15 amino acids. The protocol was immunoSEQ multiplex PCR, while the TCRdb copy is restricted to in-frame clones and leaves out a portion. Of some 95,000 clones listed, around nine tenths are singletons. About this clone itself: What it binds is not known.

The TCR comes from an adult in good health. V and J are TRBV7-2 and TRBJ2-3; D tentatively reads TRBD1 or TRBD2 (5 bases each). This sample comprised peripheral blood, obtained on day 0 of AZD1222 vaccination. Here the CDR3 DNA reads TGTGCCAGCAGCTTAGGTGGGGGAAACACAGATACGCAGTATTTT. Its protein is CASSLGGGNTDTQYF.